This T cell receptor (beta chain) originates from a study of blood T cell repertoires in COVID-19 (dated by TCRdb to about 2020). As for the study more broadly: Samples covering the acute and convalescent phases of COVID-19 were provided by collaborators in the United States, Italy and Spain. The material from the prospective study consisted of cDNA or gDNA derived from T cells, B-cell-depleted T cells, or PBMCs. Deeply sampled blood TCRbeta repertoires from subjects exposed to, actively infected with, or recovered from COVID-19 were included in the dataset. The repertoires were made available in a free public database intended to serve as a resource for research on the immune response to SARS-CoV-2. The samples were drawn from the first 160 participants of the ongoing ImmuneRACE study and from more than 1,000 subjects provided by 6 global collaborators. Nearly every sample came with metadata listing a de-identified subject ID, COVID-19 status, age in years and sex. Where available, HLA class I and class II types were taken from metadata supplied by the sample provider and were not determined by assay-based typing.

CDR1 and CDR2, per the germline V gene, are MDHEN and SYDVKM. Its CDR3 holds 16 amino acids, cysteine through phenylalanine. Of all the DNA, just the CDR3 is kept, 48 bases in frame from base 1. The junction shows trimming of 4 bases on V and 0 bases on J, and the gene matches do not reach 5 bases of it. TCRbeta CDR3 regions were amplified from genomic DNA by means of the immunoSEQ Assay, a bias-controlled multiplex PCR. For the original study's pipeline: The number of nucleated cells in each sample was estimated by amplification of reference gene primers within the assay. Sequence reads were collapsed and filtered to measure the absolute abundance of every unique TCRbeta CDR3 rearrangement. For each sample, productive Simpson clonality was calculated as the square root of Simpson's diversity index over productive rearrangements. Here the immuneACCESS table is served through TCRdb, limited to in-frame sequences with V and J called. Missing clones are a known gap in these copies; in checked studies unresolved V genes cover under half, and the rest lacks a known reason. V and J calls and clone size are copied from that table; D and trimming were computed from the DNA. For this sample there are about 82,000 clones; over 70% appear just once. The ten biggest clones cover 12% of the sample.

The paper's findings and limits, for the study overall: The amount of clinical and demographic metadata varied by source and participant and was provided uncurated.

Worth noting for this clone: Its antigen is currently not known. Qualities for individual bases were not recorded, and no much larger clone is one base off.

Collaborating institutions collected whole blood in K2EDTA tubes following their own protocols. For TCRbeta analysis, collaborators shipped samples in one of three forms: frozen whole blood, isolated PBMCs, or DNA extracted from either of those sample types. Sequenced: peripheral blood. The chain uses TRBV28 and TRBJ1-2; 10 bases in the junction line up with TRBD1. The sequence was collected from a woman between 40 and 55 years old with active or convalescent COVID-19. This receptor has the CDR3 CASSSRTGGPNYGYTF. The DNA is TGTGCCAGCAGTTCTCGGACAGGGGGACCTAACTATGGCTACACCTTC.